One and the same sample provided the 7 T cell receptor beta chains below, sequenced in a study of CD8 T cells in ankylosing spondylitis. TCRdb fed the 5' RACE reads into MiXCR, producing one record per CDR3 protein. Counted here are more than 150,000 distinct CDR3 sequences, 9.5% to 13% occurring once; the ten biggest clones make up roughly 28%. The specimen sequenced was blood, either unsorted or a sorted T cell fraction (not recorded which). The receptor source for this set is a male donor with ankylosing spondylitis or in good health (not recorded which).

This clonotype was counted between two and nine times. This chain uses TRBV27 with TRBJ2-7; tentative D call: TRBD2 (7 bases). The germline gives CDR1 MNHEY, CDR2 SMNVEV (reference sequence). This CDR3 spans 15 amino acids. V was trimmed by 7 bases and J by 5 bases, leaving 21 bases between them. Here the CDR3 reads CASNQLGGAYHEQYF. In nucleotides, the CDR3 is TGTGCCAGCAATCAGTTGGGGGGGGCCTACCACGAGCAGTACTTC.

This clonotype was found many times. CDR3 in DNA: TGCGCCAGCAGAGACCCTGGTGACTACGAGCAGTACTTC. Protein product: CASRDPGDYEQYF. The chain couples TRBV10-2 to TRBJ2-7; no definite D call. V lost 6 bases and J lost 3, with 12 bases in between. This CDR3 contains 13 residues. Germline V gene data show CDR1 as WSHSY and CDR2 as SAAADI.

About this clonotype itself: A much larger clone differs by one base, so this may be a read error. The chain carries TRBV27 and TRBJ1-2; TRBD1 might be the D (5 bases). The CDR3 covers 15 residues. CDR1 is MNHEY and CDR2 is SMNVEV in the germline V gene (reference sequence). The CDR3 DNA follows: TGTGCCAGCAGTCTATCTCCGACACTCCGAAGGGGTTACACCTTC. It translates to CASSLSPTLRRGYTF.

Many counts were recorded for this clonotype. The V call is TRBV7-2, the J call TRBJ2-1; D perhaps matches TRBD2 (5 bases). Germline V gives CDR1 SGHTA, CDR2 FQGNSA. Trimming left V 1 base short and J 3 bases short, with 10 bases between. This CDR3 comprises 15 residues. CDR3 DNA: TGTGCCAGCAGCTTAGAAGCGGACGTCTACAATGAGCAGTTCTTC. Translating it yields CASSLEADVYNEQFF.

In its sample, this clonotype was seen many times. The chain carries TRBV24-1 and TRBJ1-5; D remains unclear. V was pared by 0 bases and J by 0 bases, with 2 bases between. The germline CDR1 and CDR2 sequences are KGHDR and SFDVKD. The CDR3 has 14 amino acids. The CDR3 DNA reads TGTGCCACCAGTGATTTGGCTAGCAATCAGCCCCAGCATTTT. It codes for CATSDLASNQPQHF.

This clonotype was detected only a few times. The V gene is TRBV29-1, the J gene TRBJ2-1, with 8 bases identical to TRBD2. CDR3 length equals 16 residues. Trimming at V came to 1 base and at J to 9 bases, leaving 14 bases not matched to a gene. In germline, CDR1 is SQVTM, CDR2 ANQGSEA. The DNA for the CDR3 is TGCAGCGTTGAAGGCCGGATGCAGGGACTAGGGGCTGAGCAGTTCTTC. Translation gives CSVEGRMQGLGAEQFF.

There are a few counts of this clonotype. This chain connects TRBV7-9 to TRBJ1-1, with 7 nucleotides matching TRBD1. Per the germline V gene, CDR1 is SEHNR and CDR2 is FQNEAQ (reference sequence). After removal of 5 bases from V and 1 base from J, the junction contained 7 bases not matched to a gene. This CDR3 comprises 15 residues. In DNA form, the CDR3 reads TGTGCCAGCAGCCGCGCGACAGGGAAGAACACTGAAGCTTTCTTT. Protein sequence: CASSRATGKNTEAFF.